This T cell receptor (beta chain) derives from a study of blood T cell repertoires in COVID-19. Study overall: Samples of COVID-19 (acute and convalescent) were obtained from the United States, Italy and Spain. PBMCs, B-cell-depleted T cells, or T cells provided the cDNA or gDNA that made up the material.

Germline V lookup: CDR1 SGHTA, CDR2 FQGNSA. The CDR3 runs to 12 residues. Between the trimmed V and J ends, which lost 2 bases and 3 bases, there was a span of 4 bases. In the original workflow: For nucleated cells, counts were estimated from reference gene primer amplification. Generated by immunoSEQ multiplex PCR, the TCRdb table keeps only in-frame clones and is missing some. V and J calls and clone size are as listed in that table; D and trimming were resolved from the DNA. Counted here are approximately 110,000 clones, 70% to 90% occurring once; the ten biggest clones make up around 3.4%. This clone turned up a few times.

The sequencing sample was made of peripheral blood. This sequence was found in a man in his forties with acute or convalescent COVID-19. This chain links TRBV7-2 with TRBJ1-1; no definite D call. CDR3 sequence (DNA): TGTGCCAGCAGCTTAAGCGACACTGAAGCTTTCTTT. This codes for CASSLSDTEAFF.